This passage covers 16 T cell receptor beta chains from one sample sequenced in a study of blood T cells in healthy people across ages. Alongside a J-beta primer mix, a sample-barcoded 5' primer served in a second PCR lasting about 6 to 12 cycles. MiXCR, applied by TCRdb to the 5' RACE reads, yields one record per CDR3 protein. The data contain some 760,000 distinct CDR3 sequences, 20% to 30% of them singletons. This sample was shared with a second study, whose subject was T cells of mothers and their children.

The material sequenced was blood. Receptor source: a boy younger than 18 in good health.

With respect to this clonotype: Since the CDR3 does not end with the conserved phenylalanine or tryptophan, this likely comes from a read error. The chain carries TRBV28 and TRBJ1-5, with D possibly TRBD1 on 5 matching bases. The germline V gene encodes CDR1 MDHEN and CDR2 SYDVKM. The ends were cut back, 3 bases at V and 4 bases at J, with 7 bases in the middle. This CDR3 spans 13 amino acids. The CDR3 DNA reads TGTGCCAGCAGTTTCTCAGGGAATCAGCCCCAGCATCTT. Translation: CASSFSGNQPQHL.

This sequence joins TRBV4-1 and TRBJ1-4; maybe TRBD1 (5 bases). Germline lookup yields CDR1 MGHRA and CDR2 YSYEKL. CDR3 length: 15 residues. Trimming left V 1 base short and J 5 bases short, with 11 bases between. This CDR3 reads CASSQADIRNEKLFF. CDR3 in DNA: TGCGCCAGCAGCCAAGCGGACATCCGAAATGAAAAACTGTTTTTT.

This clonotype was counted only a few times. V gene TRBV27 combines with J gene TRBJ2-5, with TRBD1 identical over 9 bases. The last part of the DNA fits TRBJ2-7 better; the J call may be wrong. This CDR3 contains 16 residues. Germline V gene sequence: CDR1 MNHEY, CDR2 SMNVEV (reference sequence). The CDR3 region has the DNA TGTGCCAGCAGTTTATTCCGGACAGGGGACATCTACGAGCAGTACTTC. Amino acid sequence: CASSLFRTGDIYEQYF.

This clonotype turned up a few times. J is TRBJ2-1 and V is TRBV11-2; D ambiguous. V gave up 1 base and J gave up 9 bases, with 13 bases separating them. Germline V gene lookup returns CDR1 SGHAT and CDR2 FQNNGV. The CDR3 extends over 14 amino acids. The CDR3 bases are TGTGCCAGCAGCTTAGCCGTGGAATTCGGTGAGCAGTTCTTC. Its protein is CASSLAVEFGEQFF.

There are a few counts of this clonotype. The chain combines TRBV3-1 with TRBJ2-7; 10 bases are a match to TRBD2. Losses at the gene ends were 4 bases for V and 2 bases for J; bases not matched to a gene: 2. CDR1 LGHDT and CDR2 YNNKEL come from the germline V gene (reference sequence). This CDR3 has 14 residues. CDR3 DNA: TGTGCCAGCAGCCCTCTAGCGGGGGCCTACGAGCAGTACTTC. It specifies CASSPLAGAYEQYF.

This clonotype has only a few counts. This sequence joins TRBV12-3 or TRBV12-4 and TRBJ1-2, with 9 bases matching TRBD1. The CDR3 sequence is 14 residues long. V shed 8 bases, J shed 7 bases, and the junction held 11 bases outside the gene matches. The CDR3 nucleotides read TGTGCCAGCCGTCAGAGGACAGGGGAGGGTGGCTACACCTTC. It yields the protein CASRQRTGEGGYTF.

Concerning this clonotype itself: One base away lies a much larger clone, so this may be a sequencing read error. The rearrangement links TRBV7-2 to TRBJ2-3; 7 bases line up with TRBD2. In germline, CDR1 is SGHTA, CDR2 FQGNSA. This CDR3 is 14 amino acids long. The CDR3 reads CACSWDYYTDTQYF. CDR3 bases: TGTGCCTGCAGCTGGGACTACTACACAGATACGCAGTATTTT.

The CDR3 sequence: CASSDNRVGYTF. DNA for the CDR3: TGTGCCAGCAGTGATAACAGGGTAGGCTACACCTTC. The chain couples TRBV12-3 or TRBV12-4 to TRBJ1-2; perhaps TRBD1 as D (6 bases). Trimming took 5 bases from V and 8 from J, leaving 12 bases between them. The CDR3 spans 12 residues.

This clonotype turned up a few times. V gene TRBV6-1 combines with J gene TRBJ1-4; D gene unclear. CDR3 length: 11 amino acids. Germline lookup yields CDR1 MNHNS and CDR2 SASEGT. V was shortened by 6 bases and J by 6 bases, with 5 bases between the two germline ends. As DNA, the CDR3 is TGTGCCAGCAGGCGAGATGAAAAACTGTTTTTT. This gives the protein CASRRDEKLFF.

This clonotype was seen a handful of times. The chain couples TRBV19 to TRBJ2-5; 8 nucleotides match TRBD2. Gene TRBJ2-1 matches the end of the DNA better, so the J call may be wrong. Per the germline V gene, CDR1 is LNHDA and CDR2 is SQIVND (reference sequence). The CDR3 extends over 15 amino acids. The CDR3 region is CASSQSSGPYNEQFF. In DNA, the CDR3 is TGTGCCAGTAGTCAATCTAGCGGGCCGTACAATGAGCAGTTCTTC.

CDR3 coding DNA: TGTGCCAGCAGCGTAGAGGACCAGCTCTCCTACAATGAGCAGTTCTTC. It codes for CASSVEDQLSYNEQFF. V is TRBV9 and J is TRBJ2-1; D is undetermined. The V gene's germline CDR1 is SGDLS and CDR2 YYNGEE. CDR3 size: 16 residues. V was shortened by 0 bases and J by 0 bases, with 10 bases between the two germline ends.

The CDR3 reads CASSLGMVAKNIQYF. CDR3 DNA sequence: TGTGCCAGCAGCTTAGGGATGGTAGCCAAAAACATTCAGTACTTC. V usage is TRBV7-8 and J usage is TRBJ2-4; D not certain. V gave up 1 base and J gave up 0 bases, with 7 bases separating them. CDR1 and CDR2 (germline): SGHVS, FQNEAQ. The CDR3 consists of 15 residues. Full variable domain (remainder filled in from reference TRBV7-8 and TRBJ2-4): GAGVSQSPRYKVAKRGQDVALRCDPISGHVSLFWYQQALGQGPEFLTYFQNEAQLDKSGLPSDRFFAERPEGSVSTLKIQRTQQEDSAVYLCASSLGMVAKNIQYFGAGTRLSVL.

The chain is built from TRBV5-1 and TRBJ1-5; tentatively, D is TRBD1 (5 bases). Trimming cost V 4 bases and J 1 base, with 12 bases left between them. The CDR3 spans 15 residues. Germline V gene sequence: CDR1 SGHRS, CDR2 YFSETQ. The CDR3 protein is CASSPEWGSNQPQHF. In DNA, the CDR3 is TGCGCCAGCAGCCCCGAATGGGGCAGCAATCAGCCCCAGCATTTT. The whole variable domain, remainder taken from reference TRBV5-1 and TRBJ1-5, is KAGVTQTPRYLIKTRGQQVTLSCSPISGHRSVSWYQQTPGQGLQFLFEYFSETQRNKGNFPGRFSGRQFSNSRSEMNVSTLELGDSALYLCASSPEWGSNQPQHFGDGTRLSIL.

The V call is TRBV7-9, the J call TRBJ2-1; 10 positions match TRBD2. Germline CDR1 SEHNR, CDR2 FQNEAQ (reference sequence). This CDR3 has 15 residues. V was clipped by 8 bases and J by 4 bases; unmatched bases: 8. CDR3 sequence reads: CASSTGTSAYNEQFF. DNA for the CDR3: TGTGCCAGCTCTACGGGGACTAGCGCTTACAATGAGCAGTTCTTC.

In this sample, this clonotype turned up many times. The CDR3 DNA sequence: TGTGCCAGCAGGGCGGTACTTCAAGAGACCCAGTACTTC. Translated: CASRAVLQETQYF. The rearrangement links TRBV6-2 or TRBV6-3 to TRBJ2-5; no firm D call. Trimming removed 6 bases from V and 2 bases from J, with 10 bases in between. The CDR3 extends over 13 amino acids. Germline V CDR1 and CDR2: MNHEY, SVGEGT.

This clonotype was detected ten times or more. This rearrangement joins TRBV4-3 to TRBJ1-1; D unresolved. The CDR3 extends over 15 amino acids. The ends were cut back, 0 bases at V and 0 bases at J, with 8 bases in the middle. In germline, CDR1 is LGHNA, CDR2 YSLEER. The CDR3 sequence: CASSQEGYMNTEAFF. The CDR3 DNA sequence: TGCGCCAGCAGCCAAGAGGGCTATATGAACACTGAAGCTTTCTTT.